This T cell receptor (beta chain) stems from a study of resident and recirculating memory T cells in vitiligo. This clone was observed once. This table comes from immunoSEQ multiplex PCR, and its TCRdb copy is limited to in-frame clones, with some not included. The sample contains 72,000 or so clones, about 90% of which appear only once. CDR3 size: 16 residues. V shed 1 base and J shed 1 base, with 13 bases lying between them. The germline V gene encodes CDR1 LGHNA and CDR2 YNFKEQ. The TCR sequence derives from a male donor with vitiligo. Sequencing was carried out using blood. The rearrangement links TRBV4-2 to TRBJ1-1; the D gene is possibly TRBD1 (5 bases). CDR3: CASSQAGGTSNTEAFF. In nucleotides, the CDR3 is TGTGCCAGCAGCCAAGCGGGAGGGACGTCGAACACTGAAGCTTTCTTT.